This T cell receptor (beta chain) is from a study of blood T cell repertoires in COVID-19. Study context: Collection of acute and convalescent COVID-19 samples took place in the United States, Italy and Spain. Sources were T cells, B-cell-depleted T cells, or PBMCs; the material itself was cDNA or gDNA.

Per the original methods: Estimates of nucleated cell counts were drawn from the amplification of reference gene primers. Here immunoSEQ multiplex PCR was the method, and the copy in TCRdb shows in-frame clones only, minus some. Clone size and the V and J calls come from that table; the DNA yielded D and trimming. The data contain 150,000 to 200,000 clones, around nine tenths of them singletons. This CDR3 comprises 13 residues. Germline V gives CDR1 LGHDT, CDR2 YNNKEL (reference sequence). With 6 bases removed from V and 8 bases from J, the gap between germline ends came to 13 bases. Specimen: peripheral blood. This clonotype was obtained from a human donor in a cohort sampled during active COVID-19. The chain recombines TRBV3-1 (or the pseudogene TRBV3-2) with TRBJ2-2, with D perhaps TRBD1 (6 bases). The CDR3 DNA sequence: TGTGCCAGCAGACGACAGGCCACGGGGGAGCTGTTTTTT. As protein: CASRRQATGELFF.